This T cell receptor beta chain was found in a study of blood T cell repertoires in COVID-19. As for the study in general: Samples representing acute and convalescent COVID-19 were sourced from the United States, Italy and Spain.

Seattle researchers signed up patients amid active infection and tracked them longitudinally. How the authors handled the data: Amplification from reference gene primers served as the basis for estimated nucleated cell counts. Profiled with immunoSEQ multiplex PCR; TCRdb holds only in-frame clones, not every one. The V and J calls and clone size were taken over from that table, and D and trimming were inferred from the DNA. The sample carries some 400,000 clones, around 87% recorded once. The germline V gene encodes CDR1 SGHRS and CDR2 YFSETQ. V was clipped by 3 bases and J by 4 bases; unmatched bases: 5. The length of the CDR3 is 15 residues.

What was sequenced was peripheral blood. The chain employs TRBV5-1 and TRBJ2-5, with TRBD1 identical over 11 bases. The receptor was isolated from a woman younger than 45 with COVID-19, enrolled during active disease. CDR3 nucleotide sequence: TGCGCCAGCAGCTCGGGACAGGGGGTAGGAGAGACCCAGTACTTC. It translates to CASSSGQGVGETQYF.